This TCR beta chain stems from a study of control samples from healthy donors and cancer patients. Here immunoSEQ multiplex PCR was the method, and the copy in TCRdb shows in-frame clones only, minus some. The data show under 150,000 clones, 88% seen once. The CDR3 totals 15 residues. Trimming took 1 base from V and 4 from J; bases not matched to a gene: 5. From germline, CDR1 is SEHNR and CDR2 FQNEAQ (reference sequence). The sequence derives from a man aged 40-50 years in good health. The rearrangement links TRBV7-9 to TRBJ2-3; 7 bases match TRBD2. The specimen was blood. In DNA form, the CDR3 reads TGTGCCAGCAGCTTAGGATCTGGGAGGGCAGATACGCAGTATTTT. Translating it yields CASSLGSGRADTQYF.